These T cell receptor beta chains were read from a single sample in a study of blood T cell repertoires in COVID-19. Only in-frame clones appear in the TCRdb table, and some are missing; sequencing was by immunoSEQ multiplex PCR. The profile shows about 320,000 clones, 89% of them singletons. Sequences were obtained from PBMCs or T cells enriched from blood (not recorded which). These receptors all come from a man in his 60s who had recovered from COVID-19. Each CDR3 is given with its conserved first and last residue. The D gene is left open where the match is weak. Clone size is shown for a subset of rows, as once, few, many or a class of expanded clone.

abundance: -; v_gene: TRBV7-9; d_gene: TRBD1; j_gene: TRBJ2-7; CDR3nt: TGTGCCAGCAGCGTTCGGACAGGGGTGGTTTTCGAGCAGTACTTC; CDR3aa: CASSVRTGVVFEQYF
abundance: once; v_gene: TRBV6-5; d_gene: -; j_gene: TRBJ2-7; CDR3nt: TGTGCCAGCAGTTACGAGCGGAACTACGAGCAGTACTTC; CDR3aa: CASSYERNYEQYF
abundance: -; v_gene: TRBV3-1/TRBV3-2; d_gene: -; j_gene: TRBJ1-1; CDR3nt: TGTGCCAACAGCCAAGATAGGGCAGGGGAAAGGGCTTTCTTT; CDR3aa: CANSQDRAGERAFF
abundance: -; v_gene: TRBV18; d_gene: -; j_gene: TRBJ1-6; CDR3nt: TGTGCCAGCTCACCAGGCAGGGATTCACCCCTCCACTTT; CDR3aa: CASSPGRDSPLHF
abundance: -; v_gene: TRBV23-1; d_gene: TRBD1; j_gene: TRBJ2-7; CDR3nt: TGCGCCAGCAGCCAAGGGGGCCTCAGGGAGCAGTACTTC; CDR3aa: CASSQGGLREQYF
abundance: -; v_gene: TRBV19; d_gene: -; j_gene: TRBJ1-5; CDR3nt: TGTGCCAGTAGTCGAAACTGGGGGGGCAGTGCCAGAATTTATAGCAATCAGCCCCAGCATTTT; CDR3aa: CASSRNWGGSARIYSNQPQHF
abundance: -; v_gene: TRBV7-6; d_gene: -; j_gene: TRBJ1-2; CDR3nt: TGTGCCAGCAGCGCAGGGGTAGGCTATGGCTACACCTTC; CDR3aa: CASSAGVGYGYTF
abundance: once; v_gene: TRBV6-5; d_gene: -; j_gene: TRBJ1-5; CDR3nt: TGTGCCAGCCGCCTTTCCCAGGGGAATCGTCCCCAGCATTTT; CDR3aa: CASRLSQGNRPQHF
abundance: -; v_gene: TRBV6-5; d_gene: -; j_gene: TRBJ2-7; CDR3nt: TGTGCCAGCAGTAGGGGGGGAGTTGGTGGCGAGCAGTACTTC; CDR3aa: CASSRGGVGGEQYF
abundance: -; v_gene: TRBV3-1/TRBV3-2; d_gene: TRBD2; j_gene: TRBJ2-7; CDR3nt: TGTGCCAGCAGCCAAGGCAGCGGGAGGGCCATCCACGAGCAGTACTTC; CDR3aa: CASSQGSGRAIHEQYF
abundance: -; v_gene: TRBV28; d_gene: -; j_gene: TRBJ1-3; CDR3nt: TGTGCCAGCAAACTCATCACAGGGACTGGAAACACCATATATTTT; CDR3aa: CASKLITGTGNTIYF
abundance: -; v_gene: TRBV23-1; d_gene: TRBD1; j_gene: TRBJ2-2; CDR3nt: TGCGCCAGCAGTCAGGACGCGGGACAGGGCGACGACACCGGGGAGCTGTTTTTT; CDR3aa: CASSQDAGQGDDTGELFF
abundance: -; v_gene: TRBV29-1; d_gene: -; j_gene: TRBJ2-3; CDR3nt: TGCAGCGTTGAGGGGGGGACAGGCTTACCTCCAGATACGCAGTATTTT; CDR3aa: CSVEGGTGLPPDTQYF
abundance: -; v_gene: TRBV28; d_gene: -; j_gene: TRBJ1-2; CDR3nt: TGTGCCAGCAGTTTAGGAAGGGGGAACTATGGCTACACCTTC; CDR3aa: CASSLGRGNYGYTF
abundance: -; v_gene: TRBV28; d_gene: TRBD1; j_gene: TRBJ2-5; CDR3nt: TGTGCCAGCACTTCCTACAGGGGGCCAGAGACCCAGTACTTC; CDR3aa: CASTSYRGPETQYF
abundance: -; v_gene: TRBV7-2; d_gene: TRBD1; j_gene: TRBJ1-1; CDR3nt: TGTGCCAGCAGCTTGACAGGGATGACTGAAGCTTTCTTT; CDR3aa: CASSLTGMTEAFF
abundance: -; v_gene: TRBV5-4; d_gene: TRBD1; j_gene: TRBJ1-2; CDR3nt: TGTGCCAGCAGCTGGGGACAGGGGGCTGACTATGGCTACACCTTC; CDR3aa: CASSWGQGADYGYTF